This TCR beta chain is from a study of blood T cell repertoires in COVID-19. For the study at large: Sources were T cells, B-cell-depleted T cells, or PBMCs; the material itself was cDNA or gDNA.

CDR3 length: 16 amino acids. From germline, CDR1 is SGHDT and CDR2 YYEEEE. The V end was cut by 0 bases, the J end by 7 bases, with 19 bases between. As originally analysed: Nucleated cell counts were estimated from reference gene primer amplification. Clones were read by immunoSEQ multiplex PCR, and TCRdb kept only the in-frame ones, dropping some. V, J and clone size are taken as reported in that table, and D and trimming were inferred from the DNA itself. The table records about 170,000 clones, around 80% of them present only once. This sequence originates from a woman aged 45 to 65 in a cohort exposed to, infected with or recovered from COVID-19 (not recorded which). The chain recombines TRBV5-6 with TRBJ1-2; D is possibly TRBD1 (5 bases). The specimen was PBMCs or T cells enriched from blood (not recorded which). CDR3 sequence reads: CASSLVAGGDSGGYTF. CDR3 DNA sequence: TGTGCCAGCAGCTTGGTGGCCGGCGGGGACTCTGGTGGCTACACCTTC.